Following are 31 T cell receptor beta chains from one sample sequenced in a study of blood T cell repertoires in COVID-19. The data were produced by immunoSEQ multiplex PCR, yet TCRdb's version contains in-frame clones alone and is incomplete. Here the sample spans around 270,000 clones, around 90% being singletons. Material for sequencing was peripheral blood. Receptors were obtained from a person aged 18 to 35 with COVID-19, enrolled during active disease.

The chain recombines TRBV12-3 or TRBV12-4 with TRBJ2-7; D is possibly TRBD2 (5 bases). With 1 base removed from V and 6 bases from J, the gap between germline ends came to 7 bases. This CDR3 region has 12 residues. The chain's CDR3 is CASSLGRGEQYF. In nucleotides, the CDR3 is TGTGCCAGCAGTTTAGGCCGGGGCGAGCAGTACTTC.

The DNA of the CDR3 is TGTGCCACCAGTGATTTGAACGGGAGGGCGGAGACCCAGTACTTC. As protein: CATSDLNGRAETQYF. The rearrangement joins TRBV24-1 to TRBJ2-5; 8 bases agree with TRBD2. Germline trimming cut 0 bases from V and 5 bases from J; bases unmatched to any gene: 4. CDR1 and CDR2 (germline): KGHDR, SFDVKD. The CDR3 contains 15 residues.

V usage is TRBV5-1 and J usage is TRBJ2-7; possible D gene TRBD1, 5 bases. The CDR3 has 13 residues. From germline, CDR1 is SGHRS and CDR2 YFSETQ. V lost 2 bases and J 6 bases, leaving 12 bases between the germline ends. The CDR3 loop reads CASSFDSPLEQYF. CDR3 DNA: TGCGCCAGCAGCTTCGACAGTCCGCTCGAGCAGTACTTC.

The chain carries TRBV7-6 and TRBJ2-7; 8 bases line up with TRBD2. Germline CDR1 is SGHVS and CDR2 is FNYEAQ. Trimming cost V 5 bases and J 3 bases; bases outside gene matches: 9. CDR3 length: 15 amino acids. The CDR3 sequence is CASSRSGNTYYEQYF. The DNA for the CDR3 is TGTGCCAGCAGCCGTAGCGGGAATACTTACTACGAGCAGTACTTC.

The CDR3 is CAWSPPGQGIMNTEAFF. DNA for the CDR3: TGTGCCTGGAGTCCTCCGGGACAGGGTATCATGAACACTGAAGCTTTCTTT. The V call is TRBV30, the J call TRBJ1-1; 9 bases fit TRBD1. Germline CDR1 reads GTSNPN; CDR2 reads SVGIG (reference sequence). This CDR3 contains 17 residues. V trimming: 2 bases; J trimming: 0 bases; junction bases outside the gene matches: 10.

V usage is TRBV9 and J usage is TRBJ1-1; D is ambiguous. The CDR3 sequence is 16 residues long. V was clipped by 3 bases and J by 5 bases, with 20 bases between them. Germline V lookup: CDR1 SGDLS, CDR2 YYNGEE. CDR3 nucleotides: TGTGCCAGCAGCGCCGACATGGACTCTCATTGGACTGAAGCTTTCTTT. Encoded protein: CASSADMDSHWTEAFF.

This clone was seen a single time. V is TRBV14 and J is TRBJ2-1, with TRBD1 matching over 7 bases. This CDR3 region has 15 residues. Per germline, CDR1 SGHDN and CDR2 FVKESK. V dropped 0 bases and J dropped 7; count of bases not matched to a gene: 6. In DNA form, the CDR3 reads TGTGCCAGCAGCCAAGATCTATACAGGGGAAATGAGCAGTTCTTC. Translation: CASSQDLYRGNEQFF.

V gene TRBV10-3 combines with J gene TRBJ2-7; the D gene is possibly TRBD2 (6 bases). The CDR3 length is 11 residues. The V and J ends lost 0 bases and 13 bases respectively, with 10 bases between them. Looked up from germline, CDR1 is ENHRY and CDR2 is SYGVKD. The CDR3 region is CAISESERAYF. The CDR3 nucleotides read TGTGCCATCAGTGAGTCAGAGCGGGCCTACTTC.

The chain couples TRBV19 to TRBJ2-1; TRBD2 matches at 12 bases. V shed 5 bases and J 7 bases; nucleotides not matched to a gene: 9. This CDR3 is 16 amino acids long. Germline V gene lookup returns CDR1 LNHDA and CDR2 SQIVND (reference sequence). The CDR3 is CASSSLAGGPMNEQFF. The CDR3 nucleotides are TGTGCCAGTAGTTCTCTAGCGGGAGGGCCTATGAATGAGCAGTTCTTC.

The V and J genes are TRBV4-1 and TRBJ2-1; possibly TRBD1 for D (5 bases). CDR1 is MGHRA and CDR2 is YSYEKL in the germline V gene. V shed 6 bases and J shed 1 base, with 13 bases lying between them. CDR3 length equals 15 residues. CDR3 DNA sequence: TGCGCCAGCAGGCTAGGGGATATATCCTACAATGAGCAGTTCTTC. Protein: CASRLGDISYNEQFF.

This chain joins TRBV2 and TRBJ2-7; 12 bases match TRBD2. V gave up 8 bases and J gave up 0 bases; unmatched junction bases: 2. The CDR3 extends over 14 amino acids. Germline CDR1 is SNHLY and CDR2 is FYNNEI. The CDR3 bases are TGTGCCAGCGAGGGACTAGCGGGCTCCTACGAGCAGTACTTC. Translating gives CASEGLAGSYEQYF.

V gene TRBV27 combines with J gene TRBJ1-1, with D maybe TRBD1 (5 bases). CDR1 and CDR2 from the germline V gene are MNHEY and SMNVEV (reference sequence). The CDR3 covers 17 residues. The V end was cut by 2 bases, the J end by 1 base, with 17 bases between. CDR3 DNA: TGTGCCAGCAGTTTACTTAAAGGGAAGGGGCCGAACACTGAAGCTTTCTTT. Amino acid sequence: CASSLLKGKGPNTEAFF.

J is TRBJ2-1 and V is TRBV19; 11 bases line up with TRBD2. This CDR3 is built from 17 residues. V trimming: 1 base; J trimming: 8 bases; junction bases outside the gene matches: 10. CDR1 and CDR2 from the germline V gene are LNHDA and SQIVND (reference sequence). The CDR3 is CASSIVPLAGVKYEQFF. The CDR3, as DNA: TGTGCCAGTAGTATAGTCCCACTAGCGGGAGTAAAATATGAGCAGTTCTTC. Looking up the rest from reference TRBV19 and TRBJ2-1 gives the full variable domain: DGGITQSPKYLFRKEGQNVTLSCEQNLNHDAMYWYRQDPGQGLRLIYYSQIVNDFQKGDIAEGYSVSREKKESFPLTVTSAQKNPTAFYLCASSIVPLAGVKYEQFFGPGTRLTVL.

A single count supports this clone. The chain combines TRBV6-1 with TRBJ1-6; D is ambiguous. Germline-derived CDR1 and CDR2 are MNHNS and SASEGT. The V end was cut by 3 bases, the J end by 2 bases, with 5 bases between. CDR3 length: 14 amino acids. The CDR3 here is CASSDGAYNSPLHF. CDR3 DNA: TGTGCCAGCAGTGACGGGGCCTATAATTCACCCCTCCACTTT.

The rearrangement joins TRBV24-1 to TRBJ2-7; D perhaps matches TRBD1 (5 bases). This CDR3 has 12 residues. Germline V CDR1 and CDR2: KGHDR, SFDVKD. Trimming pared 1 base from V and 6 bases from J, leaving 6 bases between. CDR3 sequence reads: CATSDFRGEQYF. The CDR3 nucleotides are TGTGCCACCAGTGATTTTAGGGGCGAGCAGTACTTC.

This chain links TRBV7-2 with TRBJ2-7; TRBD2 matches 8 bases. Germline CDR1 is SGHTA and CDR2 is FQGNSA. This CDR3 comprises 16 residues. The trim removed 2 bases at V and 1 base at J, leaving 7 bases unmatched. The CDR3 loop reads CASSLPLAELSYEQYF. CDR3 nucleotide sequence: TGTGCCAGCAGCTTACCACTAGCGGAACTTTCCTACGAGCAGTACTTC.

This chain uses TRBV19 with TRBJ2-6; D is undetermined. Germline V gene sequence: CDR1 LNHDA, CDR2 SQIVND (reference sequence). The CDR3 covers 14 residues. V was shortened by 5 bases and J by 0 bases, with 5 bases between the two germline ends. The CDR3 sequence: CASSGSSGANVLTF. The CDR3 nucleotides read TGTGCCAGTAGTGGCAGCTCTGGGGCCAACGTCCTGACTTTC.

V usage is TRBV11-3 and J usage is TRBJ2-5; possibly TRBD2 for D (6 bases). Trimming took off 5 bases at V and 5 bases at J, with 12 bases between the two ends. The V gene's germline CDR1 is SGHNT and CDR2 YENEEA. This CDR3 contains 13 residues. CDR3 protein: CASSLGLDETQYF. The CDR3 DNA follows: TGTGCCAGCAGCCTGGGACTGGATGAGACCCAGTACTTC. Full variable domain (remainder filled in from reference TRBV11-3 and TRBJ2-5): EAGVVQSPRYKIIEKKQPVAFWCNPISGHNTLYWYLQNLGQGPELLIRYENEEAVDDSQLPKDRFSAERLKGVDSTLKIQPAELGDSAVYLCASSLGLDETQYFGPGTRLLVL.

V and J are TRBV4-1 and TRBJ1-4; unclear D gene. The V end was cut by 1 base, the J end by 1 base, with 16 bases between. The CDR3 totals 18 residues. The germline gives CDR1 MGHRA, CDR2 YSYEKL. The CDR3, as DNA: TGCGCCAGCAGCCAAGTGAACATCCGGGTAGGAACTAATGAAAAACTGTTTTTT. It specifies CASSQVNIRVGTNEKLFF.

V usage is TRBV6-5 and J usage is TRBJ2-7; D unclear. The V and J ends lost 7 bases and 4 bases respectively, with 11 bases between them. Germline assignment: CDR1 MNHEY and CDR2 SVGAGI. This CDR3 spans 12 amino acids. CDR3 loop: CASKTVGYEQYF. In DNA form, the CDR3 reads TGTGCCAGCAAGACCGTCGGGTACGAGCAGTACTTC.

The J gene is TRBJ1-5, the V gene TRBV2; 7 positions agree with TRBD1. Germline V gives CDR1 SNHLY, CDR2 FYNNEI. The J segment lost 4 bases and the V segment lost 6 bases, leaving 3 bases of the junction unmatched. The CDR3 runs to 13 residues. The CDR3 nucleotides read TGTGCCAGCAGAGGGACAGAGAATCAGCCCCAGCATTTT. This sequence encodes CASRGTENQPQHF.

The chain recombines TRBV10-2 with TRBJ2-2, with 7 bases identical to TRBD2. This CDR3 spans 17 amino acids. Germline-derived CDR1 and CDR2 are WSHSY and SAAADI. The trim removed 2 bases at V and 2 bases at J, leaving 8 bases unmatched. The CDR3 coding sequence is TGCGCCAGCAGTGAGATGGCCGGGACTACCAACACCGGGGAGCTGTTTTTT. Protein product: CASSEMAGTTNTGELFF.

The rearrangement uses TRBV27 and TRBJ2-3; the match to TRBD2 covers 9 bases. CDR1 and CDR2 from the germline V gene are MNHEY and SMNVEV (reference sequence). V lost 2 bases, J lost 2 bases, and 5 bases stayed unmatched. The CDR3 spans 16 residues. The CDR3 here is CASSLASGVPTDTQYF. DNA for the CDR3: TGTGCCAGCAGTTTAGCTAGCGGGGTTCCCACAGATACGCAGTATTTT.

The chain is built from TRBV27 and TRBJ2-7; 10 bases are shared with TRBD2. CDR3 size: 15 residues. Germline V gives CDR1 MNHEY, CDR2 SMNVEV (reference sequence). Trimming cost V 2 bases and J 6 bases; bases outside gene matches: 7. The CDR3 loop reads CASSLSASGSFEQYF. CDR3 DNA sequence: TGTGCCAGCAGTTTAAGCGCTAGCGGGAGTTTCGAGCAGTACTTC.

This chain uses TRBV24-1 with TRBJ2-1; 11 bases are shared with TRBD2. CDR3 length: 18 residues. Germline V gene lookup returns CDR1 KGHDR and CDR2 SFDVKD. Germline trimming cut 2 bases from V and 6 bases from J; bases unmatched to any gene: 11. The CDR3 DNA follows: TGTGCCACCAGTGATTCCGGGACTAGCGGACGGAGGAGCAATGAGCAGTTCTTC. It is translated as CATSDSGTSGRRSNEQFF.

The chain uses TRBV27 and TRBJ2-3; no clear D gene. Trimming pared 4 bases from V and 3 bases from J, leaving 14 bases between. This CDR3 has 15 amino acids. CDR1 is MNHEY, CDR2 SMNVEV, per germline (reference sequence). Here the CDR3 reads CASSSHPDGTDTQYF. Here the CDR3 DNA reads TGTGCCAGCAGTTCCCACCCAGACGGGACAGATACGCAGTATTTT.

The chain has TRBV5-1 and TRBJ2-7; TRBD1 matches at 7 bases. The CDR3 has 14 amino acids. Germline loops: CDR1 SGHRS, CDR2 YFSETQ. V trimming: 4 bases; J trimming: 2 bases; junction bases outside the gene matches: 6. CDR3 in DNA: TGCGCCAGCAGCCCCACAGGGGTAGCCTACGAGCAGTACTTC. Translated, it gives CASSPTGVAYEQYF.

There are a few counts of this clone. The J gene is TRBJ1-5, the V gene TRBV9; 10 positions agree with TRBD1. The CDR3 has 14 amino acids. The germline V gene encodes CDR1 SGDLS and CDR2 YYNGEE. J was trimmed by 7 bases and V by 2 bases; bases with no gene match: 3. The CDR3 region is CASSVGTGDQPQHF. As DNA, the CDR3 is TGTGCCAGCAGCGTCGGGACAGGGGACCAGCCCCAGCATTTT.

This clone was detected only once. The CDR3 loop reads CATSTTSANTGELFF. The CDR3 bases are TGTGCCACCAGCACAACTAGCGCTAACACCGGGGAGCTGTTTTTT. The V call is TRBV15, the J call TRBJ2-2; 7 bases are a match to TRBD2. This CDR3 comprises 15 residues. Per germline, CDR1 LNHNV and CDR2 YYDKDF (reference sequence). After removal of 4 bases from V and 2 bases from J, the junction contained 4 bases not matched to a gene.

V usage is TRBV6-4 and J usage is TRBJ2-3; maybe TRBD1 (7 bases). V gave up 5 bases and J gave up 6 bases, with 12 bases separating them. CDR3 length equals 13 residues. Germline CDR1 and CDR2: MRHNA and SNTAGT. CDR3 protein: CASSPGGQDTQYF. Written as DNA, the CDR3 is TGTGCCAGCAGTCCCGGGGGACAGGATACGCAGTATTTT.

This clone occurred once. The chain recombines TRBV15 with TRBJ2-5; 7 nucleotides line up with TRBD2. The CDR3 covers 19 residues. With 0 bases clipped from V and 1 base from J, the junction kept 14 bases outside the gene matches. Germline V gene lookup returns CDR1 LNHNV and CDR2 YYDKDF (reference sequence). The DNA of the CDR3 is TGTGCCACCAGCAGAGATGAAAGAGCGGGACTGCTACCCCAAGAGACCCAGTACTTC. The encoded protein is CATSRDERAGLLPQETQYF.